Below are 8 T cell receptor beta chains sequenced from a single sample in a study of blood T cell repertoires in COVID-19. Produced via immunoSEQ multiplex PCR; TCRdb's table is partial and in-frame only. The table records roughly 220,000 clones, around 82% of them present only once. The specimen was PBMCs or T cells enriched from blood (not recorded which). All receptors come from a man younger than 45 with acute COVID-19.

CDR3 loop: CASSGGGLGEQYF. The CDR3 nucleotides read TGTGCCAGCAGTGGAGGGGGATTGGGCGAGCAGTACTTC. This sequence joins TRBV2 and TRBJ2-7; D may be TRBD1 (6 bases). Germline V gene data show CDR1 as SNHLY and CDR2 as FYNNEI. Trimming took off 4 bases at V and 6 bases at J, with 13 bases between the two ends. The CDR3 consists of 13 residues.

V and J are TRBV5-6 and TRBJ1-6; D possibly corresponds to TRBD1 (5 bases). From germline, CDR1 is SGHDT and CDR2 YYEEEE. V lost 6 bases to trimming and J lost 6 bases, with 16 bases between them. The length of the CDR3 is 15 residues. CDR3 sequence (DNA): TGTGCCAGCAAGCAACGGATGACAGCTAATTCACCCCTCCACTTT. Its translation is CASKQRMTANSPLHF.

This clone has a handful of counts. Here the CDR3 reads CASSLTGANTGELFF. In DNA form, the CDR3 reads TGTGCCAGCAGCTTGACAGGGGCGAACACCGGGGAGCTGTTTTTT. The gene calls are TRBV7-2 and TRBJ2-2, with TRBD1 matching 8 bases. This CDR3 spans 15 amino acids. Germline V gives CDR1 SGHTA, CDR2 FQGNSA. J lost 0 bases, V lost 3 bases, and 0 bases had no gene match.

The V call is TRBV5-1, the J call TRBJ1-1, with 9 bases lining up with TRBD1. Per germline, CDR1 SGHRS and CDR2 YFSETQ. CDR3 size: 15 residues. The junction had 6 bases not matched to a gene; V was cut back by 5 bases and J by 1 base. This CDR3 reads CASSLKGQGNTEAFF. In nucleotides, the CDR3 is TGCGCCAGCAGTTTAAAGGGACAGGGGAACACTGAAGCTTTCTTT.

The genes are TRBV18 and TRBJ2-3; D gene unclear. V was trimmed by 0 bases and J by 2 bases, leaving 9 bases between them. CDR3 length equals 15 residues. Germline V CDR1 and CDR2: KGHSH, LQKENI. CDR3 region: CASSPPGFTTDTQYF. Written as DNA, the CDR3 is TGTGCCAGCTCACCACCCGGGTTCACCACAGATACGCAGTATTTT.

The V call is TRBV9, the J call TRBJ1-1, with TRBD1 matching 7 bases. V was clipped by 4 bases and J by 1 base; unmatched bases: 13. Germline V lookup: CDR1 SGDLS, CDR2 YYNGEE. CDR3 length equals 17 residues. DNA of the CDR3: TGTGCCAGCAGCTCTCAACCCGGGGGACAGCAGAACACTGAAGCTTTCTTT. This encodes CASSSQPGGQQNTEAFF. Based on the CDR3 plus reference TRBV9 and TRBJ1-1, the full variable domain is DSGVTQTPKHLITATGQRVTLRCSPRSGDLSVYWYQQSLDQGLQFLIQYYNGEERAKGNILERFSAQQFPDLHSELNLSSLELGDSALYFCASSSQPGGQQNTEAFFGQGTRLTVV.

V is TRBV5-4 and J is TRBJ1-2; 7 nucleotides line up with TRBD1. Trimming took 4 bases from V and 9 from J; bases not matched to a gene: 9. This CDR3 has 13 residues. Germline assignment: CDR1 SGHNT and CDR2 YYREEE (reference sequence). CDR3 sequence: CASSDDRVVSYTF. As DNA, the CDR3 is TGTGCCAGCAGCGATGACAGGGTAGTCAGCTACACCTTC.

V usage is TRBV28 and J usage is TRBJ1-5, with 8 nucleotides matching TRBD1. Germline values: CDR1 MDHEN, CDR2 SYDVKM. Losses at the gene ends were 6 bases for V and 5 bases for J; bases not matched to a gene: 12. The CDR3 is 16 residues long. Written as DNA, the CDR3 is TGTGCCAGCAGAACACCGACAGGGGTGCGTGATCAGCCCCAGCATTTT. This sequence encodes CASRTPTGVRDQPQHF.